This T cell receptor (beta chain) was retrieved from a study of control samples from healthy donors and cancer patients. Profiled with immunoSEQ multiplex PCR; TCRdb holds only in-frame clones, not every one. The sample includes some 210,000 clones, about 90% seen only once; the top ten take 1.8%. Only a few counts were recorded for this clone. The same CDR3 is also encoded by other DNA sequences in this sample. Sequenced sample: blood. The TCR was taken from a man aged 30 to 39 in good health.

The CDR3: CASSLGDTQYF. DNA for the CDR3: TGTGCCAGCAGCTTAGGGGATACGCAGTATTTT. The genes are TRBV11-2 and TRBJ2-3; D unresolved. The CDR3 has 11 amino acids. Germline V CDR1 and CDR2: SGHAT, FQNNGV. Trimming stripped 1 base from V and 6 bases from J, with 2 bases between.